These T cell receptor beta chains were read from a single sample in a study of T cells in Graves' hyperthyroidism and ophthalmopathy. One entry per CDR3 protein results from TCRdb running MiXCR on the multiplex PCR reads. This table holds about 700,000 distinct CDR3 sequences, nearly 45% found once. The source material was peripheral blood or thyroid tissue (not recorded which). The receptor set was obtained from an adult man with Graves' disease, either hyperthyroidism or ophthalmopathy (not recorded which). The CDR3 runs from the conserved cysteine through the conserved F or W. Fields, in order: J gene, V gene, D gene, clone size, CDR3 protein, CDR3 DNA. A D gene is named only where the DNA matches it firmly. Clone size is shown for a subset of rows, as once, few, many or a class of expanded clone.

j_gene: TRBJ1-6; v_gene: TRBV10-3; d_gene: -; abundance: once; CDR3aa: CAISYSAEGRSPLHF; CDR3nt: TGTGCCATCAGTTATTCGGCGGAGGGAAGATCACCCCTCCACTTT
j_gene: TRBJ2-5; v_gene: TRBV6-1; d_gene: -; abundance: -; CDR3aa: CAGSEVGQGGKTQYF; CDR3nt: TGTGCCGGCAGTGAAGTAGGGCAGGGTGGAAAGACCCAGTACTTC
j_gene: TRBJ1-1; v_gene: TRBV15; d_gene: -; abundance: once; CDR3aa: CATSRGGRNTEAFF; CDR3nt: TGTGCCACCAGCAGAGGTGGGAGGAACACTGAAGCTTTCTTT
j_gene: TRBJ1-1; v_gene: TRBV19; d_gene: -; abundance: few; CDR3aa: CASSYSRPAVDTEAFF; CDR3nt: TGTGCCAGCAGCTATTCGAGGCCCGCCGTGGACACTGAAGCTTTCTTT
j_gene: TRBJ2-7; v_gene: TRBV12-3/TRBV12-4; d_gene: TRBD2; abundance: few; CDR3aa: CASSYDIMRESYEQYF; CDR3nt: TGTGCCAGCAGTTACGATATAATGCGGGAGTCCTACGAGCAGTACTTC
j_gene: TRBJ1-1; v_gene: TRBV24-1; d_gene: -; abundance: many; CDR3aa: CATSDPNTGTTEAFF; CDR3nt: TGTGCCACCAGTGATCCGAATACAGGGACCACTGAAGCTTTCTTT
j_gene: TRBJ1-5; v_gene: TRBV20-1; d_gene: TRBD1; abundance: -; CDR3aa: CSATDRESNQPQHF; CDR3nt: TGCAGTGCAACGGACAGGGAGAGCAATCAGCCCCAGCATTTT
j_gene: TRBJ2-7; v_gene: TRBV11-2; d_gene: TRBD1; abundance: -; CDR3aa: CASSLGPGTGALLQYF; CDR3nt: TGTGCCAGCAGCTTAGGTCCCGGGACAGGGGCCCTCTTGCAGTACTTC
j_gene: TRBJ2-7; v_gene: TRBV20-1; d_gene: TRBD2; abundance: -; CDR3aa: CSAETASGASSYEQYF; CDR3nt: TGCAGTGCAGAGACCGCTAGCGGAGCATCCTCCTACGAGCAGTACTTC
j_gene: TRBJ1-5; v_gene: TRBV12-3/TRBV12-4; d_gene: -; abundance: few; CDR3aa: CASSFRHSVDQPQHF; CDR3nt: TGTGCCAGCAGTTTCCGACATTCCGTGGATCAGCCCCAGCATTTT
j_gene: TRBJ2-1; v_gene: TRBV25-1; d_gene: TRBD2; abundance: -; CDR3aa: CASATSGRTEQFF; CDR3nt: TGTGCCAGCGCCACTAGCGGACGGACTGAGCAGTTCTTC
j_gene: TRBJ2-7; v_gene: TRBV2; d_gene: TRBD2; abundance: -; CDR3aa: CASGLAGGVGEQYF; CDR3nt: TGTGCCAGCGGACTAGCGGGAGGGGTCGGGGAGCAGTACTTC
j_gene: TRBJ1-2; v_gene: TRBV24-1; d_gene: -; abundance: many; CDR3aa: CATSAQGNYGYTF; CDR3nt: TGTGCCACCAGCGCACAGGGCAACTATGGCTACACCTTC
j_gene: TRBJ1-6; v_gene: TRBV5-1; d_gene: TRBD1; abundance: -; CDR3aa: CASSPQTGNNSPLHF; CDR3nt: TGCGCCAGCAGCCCCCAGACAGGGAACAATTCACCCCTCCACTTT
j_gene: TRBJ1-1; v_gene: TRBV7-2; d_gene: TRBD1; abundance: many; CDR3aa: CASSYRGQGNTEAFF; CDR3nt: TGTGCCAGCAGCTACCGCGGACAGGGGAACACTGAAGCTTTCTTT
j_gene: TRBJ2-7; v_gene: TRBV10-3; d_gene: TRBD2; abundance: -; CDR3aa: CAISEPGGRTHEQYF; CDR3nt: TGTGCCATCAGTGAGCCCGGCGGGAGGACCCACGAGCAGTACTTC
j_gene: TRBJ2-7; v_gene: TRBV2; d_gene: -; abundance: few; CDR3aa: CASSGPGKWIYEQYF; CDR3nt: TGTGCCAGCAGTGGGCCGGGGAAGTGGATATACGAGCAGTACTTC
j_gene: TRBJ1-3; v_gene: TRBV10-3; d_gene: TRBD1; abundance: -; CDR3aa: CAGSGDRGLGNTIYF; CDR3nt: TGTGCCGGCTCTGGGGACAGGGGGCTTGGAAACACCATATATTTT
j_gene: TRBJ2-7; v_gene: TRBV25-1; d_gene: -; abundance: -; CDR3aa: CASSDVGGDYEQYF; CDR3nt: TGTGCCAGCAGTGACGTCGGAGGGGACTACGAGCAGTACTTC
j_gene: TRBJ1-5; v_gene: TRBV6-1; d_gene: TRBD1; abundance: few; CDR3aa: CASSLTGINQPQHF; CDR3nt: TGTGCCAGCAGTCTGACAGGGATCAATCAGCCCCAGCATTTT
j_gene: TRBJ2-7; v_gene: TRBV9; d_gene: -; abundance: once; CDR3aa: CASSAGRVYEQYF; CDR3nt: TGTGCCAGCAGTGCGGGACGGGTCTACGAGCAGTACTTC
j_gene: TRBJ1-2; v_gene: TRBV25-1; d_gene: -; abundance: -; CDR3aa: CASSGGHSINYGYTF; CDR3nt: TGTGCCAGCAGTGGTGGCCACTCAATTAACTATGGCTACACCTTC
j_gene: TRBJ2-5; v_gene: TRBV7-9; d_gene: TRBD2; abundance: -; CDR3aa: CASGFGAGVGETQYF; CDR3nt: TGTGCCAGCGGCTTTGGGGCGGGAGTTGGAGAGACCCAGTACTTC